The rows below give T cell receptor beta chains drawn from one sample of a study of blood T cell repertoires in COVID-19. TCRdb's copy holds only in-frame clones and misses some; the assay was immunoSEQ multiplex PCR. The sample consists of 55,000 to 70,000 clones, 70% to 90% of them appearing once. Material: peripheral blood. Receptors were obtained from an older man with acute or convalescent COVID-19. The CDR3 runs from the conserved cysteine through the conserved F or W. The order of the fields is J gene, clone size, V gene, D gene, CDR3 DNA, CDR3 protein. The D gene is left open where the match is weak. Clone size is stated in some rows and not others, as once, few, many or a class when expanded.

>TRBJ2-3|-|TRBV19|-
TGTGCCAGTAGTCCCCAGCGGTTCACAGATACGCAGTATTTT
CASSPQRFTDTQYF
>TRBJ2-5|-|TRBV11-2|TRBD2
TGTGCCAGCAGCTGGTCCGGGACTAGCGACCAAGAGACCCAGTACTTC
CASSWSGTSDQETQYF
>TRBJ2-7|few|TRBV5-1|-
TGCGCCAGCAGCCCCACGCTGACATGGGACGAGCAGTACTTC
CASSPTLTWDEQYF
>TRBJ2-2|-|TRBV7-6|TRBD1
TGTGCCAGCAGGGTTCAGGGGGCGCCCACCGGGGAGCTGTTTTTT
CASRVQGAPTGELFF
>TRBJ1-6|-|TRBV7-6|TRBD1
TGTGCCAGCAGACCAGGACAGGGTGGTCGGTCACCCCTCCACTTT
CASRPGQGGRSPLHF
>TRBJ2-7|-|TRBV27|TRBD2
TGTGCCAGCACCTCCATAGCGGGAAGCTTCTACGAGCAGTACTTC
CASTSIAGSFYEQYF
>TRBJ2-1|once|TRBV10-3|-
TGTGCCATCAGAAACTCCGGGACAGAGCAGTTCTTC
CAIRNSGTEQFF
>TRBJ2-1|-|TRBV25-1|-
TGTGCCAGCAGTTACCCGAGCTCCTACAATGAGCAGTTCTTC
CASSYPSSYNEQFF
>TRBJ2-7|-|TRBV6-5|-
TGTGCCAGCAGTTCCCTACGGGGTTACGAGCAGTACTTC
CASSSLRGYEQYF
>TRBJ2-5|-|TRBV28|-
TGTGCCAGCACGAGGGCGAGCCCCCAAGAGACCCAGTACTTC
CASTRASPQETQYF